The clone carrying this T cell receptor (beta chain) appeared a single time. This sample is drawn from a study of blood T cell repertoires in COVID-19. As originally analysed: By means of reference gene primer amplification, nucleated cell counts were estimated. Sequenced by immunoSEQ multiplex PCR; TCRdb stores in-frame clones only, minus some. V, J and clone size are those of that table, while D and trimming were read from the DNA. The data contain roughly 200,000 clones, 80% of them singletons. The clonotype comes from a man between 65 and 80 years old with active or convalescent COVID-19. Material for sequencing was peripheral blood.

This CDR3 reads CAISDGGRDQPQHF. DNA of the CDR3: TGTGCCATCAGTGACGGGGGGCGCGATCAGCCCCAGCATTTT. V is TRBV10-3 and J is TRBJ1-5, with TRBD1 as a possible D gene (6 bases). The CDR3 totals 14 residues. The germline CDR1 and CDR2 sequences are ENHRY and SYGVKD. V lost 3 bases, J lost 5 bases, and 11 bases lay in between.